These T cell receptor beta chains were read from a single sample in a study of beta chain features in type 1 diabetes. TCRdb's copy holds only in-frame clones and misses some; the assay was immunoSEQ multiplex PCR. The sample yields around 240,000 clones, around 10% seen once. The sequenced material came from naive CD4+ T cells from blood. Every receptor here comes from a woman in her late teens or twenties in good health. Both conserved end residues are part of each CDR3. D genes are given only for firm matches. For some rows the clone size is stated as once, few or many, or as a class when expanded; others skip it.

V gene	clone size	J gene	D gene	CDR3 DNA	CDR3 protein
TRBV5-1	NA	TRBJ1-1	NA	TGCGCCAGCAGCTTGACCTATGCCGAGACAGTGAACACTGAAGCTTTCTTT	CASSLTYAETVNTEAFF
TRBV5-1	few	TRBJ1-2	NA	TGCGCCAGCAGCCCGGCAGGCAGGGTCTATGGCTACACCTTC	CASSPAGRVYGYTF
TRBV19	NA	TRBJ2-7	NA	TGTGCCAGTACCCCCACCCGGGTCAAGCTTCCGCGGGGGCAGTACTTC	CASTPTRVKLPRGQYF
TRBV30	few	TRBJ2-7	TRBD2	TGTGCCTGGAGAGGGTTTAAGCGGGGGACCTCCTACGAGCAGTACTTC	CAWRGFKRGTSYEQYF
TRBV29-1	few	TRBJ2-5	TRBD1	TGCAGCGTTAGGGACAGGATCGGTACGGAGACCCAGTACTTC	CSVRDRIGTETQYF
TRBV29-1	NA	TRBJ2-2	NA	TGCAGCTTTAGACAGGAGGATAACACCGGGGAGCTGTTTTTT	CSFRQEDNTGELFF
TRBV5-5	NA	TRBJ2-6	NA	TGTGCCAGCAGCACGGGACACCACTCTGGGGCCAACGTCCTGACTTTC	CASSTGHHSGANVLTF
TRBV11-2	NA	TRBJ2-1	TRBD2	TGTGCCAGCAGCTTCTCTAGCGGGACTTACAATGAGCAGTTCTTC	CASSFSSGTYNEQFF
TRBV7-9	few	TRBJ2-5	TRBD1	TGTGCCAGCAGCTTAGCATCCGGGACAGGGGGTGGGGAGACCCAGTACTTC	CASSLASGTGGGETQYF
TRBV7-9	NA	TRBJ2-3	NA	TGTGCCAGCAGCCCCGGGACTGGCACAGATACGCAGTATTTT	CASSPGTGTDTQYF
TRBV7-2	few	TRBJ2-2	TRBD1	TGTGCCAGCAGCTCAGGACAGGGTCGGTGGGAGCTGTTTTTT	CASSSGQGRWELFF
TRBV7-2	many	TRBJ2-1	TRBD2	TGTGCCACCACGGAGCGGGAGCGTCCCTACAATGAGCAGTTCTTC	CATTERERPYNEQFF
TRBV19	few	TRBJ2-3	TRBD2	TGTGCCAGTAGTGTGGGACTAGCGGGGGGGCAGGATACGCAGTATTTT	CASSVGLAGGQDTQYF
TRBV29-1	NA	TRBJ2-1	TRBD2	TGCAGCGTTGGGACTAGACAGAATTACAATGAGCAGTTCTTC	CSVGTRQNYNEQFF
TRBV11-2	NA	TRBJ2-7	TRBD2	TGTGCCAGCAGCTCCGGACTAGCGGGCTACGAGCAGTACTTC	CASSSGLAGYEQYF
TRBV7-8	NA	TRBJ2-7	TRBD2	TGTGCCAGCAGCCCTCAAATAGCGGGAGTAGGCTACGAGCAGTACTTC	CASSPQIAGVGYEQYF
TRBV5-4	few	TRBJ2-3	TRBD2	TGTGCCAGCAGCTTGGACGGGAGGCCAGATACGCAGTATTTT	CASSLDGRPDTQYF
TRBV5-5	few	TRBJ2-1	NA	TGTGCCAGCAGCTTGGGACTAGGGAACTACAATGAGCAGTTCTTC	CASSLGLGNYNEQFF
TRBV6-1	NA	TRBJ1-5	NA	TGTGCCACCAGAATCCAGGGTGCTCAGCCCCAGCATTTT	CATRIQGAQPQHF
TRBV5-4	few	TRBJ1-1	TRBD1	TGTGCCAGCAGCTTGGACAGGGGGGAGCACACTGAAGCTTTCTTT	CASSLDRGEHTEAFF
TRBV28	NA	TRBJ2-1	TRBD2	TGTGCCAGCACTTTAAGCGGGGGGGCTTACAATGAGCAGTTCTTC	CASTLSGGAYNEQFF
TRBV12-5	NA	TRBJ2-3	TRBD2	TGTGCTAGTGGATTAGGACTAGCGGAACTCGATACGCAGTATTTT	CASGLGLAELDTQYF
TRBV2	NA	TRBJ1-5	TRBD1	TGTGCCAGCAGTGCCGGGACAGGGGGCCGGGGTCAGCCCCAGCATTTT	CASSAGTGGRGQPQHF
TRBV5-4	many	TRBJ2-7	TRBD1	TGTGCCAGCAGCCCGAGAACAGGGGTTAACGAGCAGTACTTC	CASSPRTGVNEQYF
TRBV9	few	TRBJ2-1	TRBD2	TGTGCCAGCAGCGTCACCCCTAGCGGGAGGGTCCTCAATGAGCAGTTCTTC	CASSVTPSGRVLNEQFF
TRBV6-5	NA	TRBJ2-7	TRBD1	TGTGCCAGCAGCGACAGGGGGATTTCCTACGAGCAGTACTTC	CASSDRGISYEQYF
TRBV9	few	TRBJ2-7	TRBD1	TGTGCCAGCAGCGTAGGGGGGCGAGGGGGCTACTACGAGCAGTACTTC	CASSVGGRGGYYEQYF
TRBV5-6	NA	TRBJ2-2	NA	TGTGCCAGCAGCTTGGCTGACAGGACGGCCGGGGAGCTGTTTTTT	CASSLADRTAGELFF
TRBV5-5	NA	TRBJ2-1	TRBD1	TGTGCCAGCAGCTCGTCACCAGGCGGGACAGGGTACAATGAGCAGTTCTTC	CASSSSPGGTGYNEQFF